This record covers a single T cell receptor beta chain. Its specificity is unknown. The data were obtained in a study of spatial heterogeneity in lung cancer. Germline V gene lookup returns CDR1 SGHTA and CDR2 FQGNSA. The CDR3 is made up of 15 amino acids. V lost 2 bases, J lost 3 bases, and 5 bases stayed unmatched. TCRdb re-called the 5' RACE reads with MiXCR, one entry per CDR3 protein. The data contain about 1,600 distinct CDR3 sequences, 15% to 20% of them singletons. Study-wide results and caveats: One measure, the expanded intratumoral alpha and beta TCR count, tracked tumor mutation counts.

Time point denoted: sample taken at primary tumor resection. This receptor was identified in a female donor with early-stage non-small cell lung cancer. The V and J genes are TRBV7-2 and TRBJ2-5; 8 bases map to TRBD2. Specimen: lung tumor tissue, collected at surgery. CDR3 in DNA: TGTGCCAGCAGCTTAAATAGACTAGCGAAAGAGACCCAGTACTTC. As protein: CASSLNRLAKETQYF.